This is a list of T cell receptor beta chains from one sample in a study of naive and memory T cell subsets. TCRdb fed the UMI-ligation and nested PCR reads into MiXCR, producing one record per CDR3 protein. This sample yields tens of thousands of distinct CDR3 sequences, of which about 11% are seen a single time; roughly 0.13% belongs to the top ten. The sequenced sample consisted of naive CD4+ T cells from blood. These receptor sequences come from a human donor in good health. Each CDR3 is given with its conserved first and last residue. A D gene is named only where the DNA matches it firmly. Only some rows state a clone size, as once, few, many or a class for expanded clones.

d_call: -
j_call: TRBJ1-1
v_call: TRBV27
clone_size: -
cdr3_aa: CASSSPPGIKATEAFF
cdr3_nt: TGTGCCAGCAGTTCCCCGCCCGGGATCAAGGCGACTGAAGCTTTCTTT

d_call: TRBD2
j_call: TRBJ2-1
v_call: TRBV12-3/TRBV12-4
clone_size: -
cdr3_aa: CASTPSRGAPYNEQFF
cdr3_nt: TGTGCCAGCACCCCCTCGCGGGGGGCCCCCTACAATGAGCAGTTCTTC

d_call: -
j_call: TRBJ1-1
v_call: TRBV12-3/TRBV12-4
clone_size: many
cdr3_aa: CASSRQHNTEAFF
cdr3_nt: TGTGCCAGCAGTAGACAGCACAACACTGAAGCTTTCTTT

d_call: -
j_call: TRBJ2-1
v_call: TRBV18
clone_size: many
cdr3_aa: CASSPRLEFLGYNEQFF
cdr3_nt: TGTGCCAGCTCACCACGTCTTGAGTTTTTGGGGTACAATGAGCAGTTCTTC

d_call: TRBD1
j_call: TRBJ1-1
v_call: TRBV12-3/TRBV12-4
clone_size: -
cdr3_aa: CASSAQFPRGRLNTEAFF
cdr3_nt: TGTGCCAGCAGTGCCCAATTTCCCAGGGGGCGGCTGAACACTGAAGCTTTCTTT

d_call: -
j_call: TRBJ2-3
v_call: TRBV19
clone_size: few
cdr3_aa: CASSLQFTSTDTQYF
cdr3_nt: TGTGCCAGTAGTCTTCAGTTTACTAGCACAGATACGCAGTATTTT

d_call: TRBD2
j_call: TRBJ2-3
v_call: TRBV7-3
clone_size: many
cdr3_aa: CASSSPAGGPTDTQYF
cdr3_nt: TGTGCCAGCAGCTCCCCCGCGGGAGGGCCCACAGATACGCAGTATTTT

d_call: -
j_call: TRBJ2-1
v_call: TRBV10-3
clone_size: few
cdr3_aa: CAISGTGGPYNEQFF
cdr3_nt: TGTGCCATCAGTGGGACCGGCGGACCTTACAATGAGCAGTTCTTC

d_call: -
j_call: TRBJ1-6
v_call: TRBV9
clone_size: few
cdr3_aa: CASSGLYNSPLHF
cdr3_nt: TGTGCCAGCAGCGGCCTATATAATTCACCCCTCCACTTT

d_call: TRBD2
j_call: TRBJ2-1
v_call: TRBV3-1
clone_size: few
cdr3_aa: CATKREPYNEQFF
cdr3_nt: TGTGCCACCAAGCGGGAGCCCTACAATGAGCAGTTCTTC

d_call: -
j_call: TRBJ1-2
v_call: TRBV20-1
clone_size: few
cdr3_aa: CSSGQNYGYTF
cdr3_nt: TGCAGTTCCGGACAGAACTATGGCTACACCTTC

d_call: -
j_call: TRBJ2-3
v_call: TRBV6-6
clone_size: few
cdr3_aa: CASSPTAKDLGPDTQYF
cdr3_nt: TGTGCCAGCAGTCCGACCGCGAAGGACCTGGGCCCAGATACGCAGTATTTT

d_call: -
j_call: TRBJ1-5
v_call: TRBV18
clone_size: few
cdr3_aa: CASSRDLGSSNQPQHF
cdr3_nt: TGTGCCAGCTCACGAGACCTCGGGTCTAGCAATCAGCCCCAGCATTTT

d_call: TRBD2
j_call: TRBJ2-3
v_call: TRBV7-9
clone_size: many
cdr3_aa: CASSSGLAGSTDTQYF
cdr3_nt: TGTGCCAGCAGTAGTGGACTAGCGGGAAGCACAGATACGCAGTATTTT

d_call: TRBD2
j_call: TRBJ2-4
v_call: TRBV7-9
clone_size: -
cdr3_aa: CASSLFQLAGGRVKNIQYF
cdr3_nt: TGTGCCAGCAGCTTGTTTCAACTAGCGGGGGGCCGGGTCAAAAACATTCAGTACTTC

d_call: TRBD1
j_call: TRBJ2-7
v_call: TRBV6-2/TRBV6-3
clone_size: few
cdr3_aa: CASSTGTGDPSYEQYF
cdr3_nt: TGTGCCAGCAGTACGGGGACAGGGGACCCGTCCTACGAGCAGTACTTC

d_call: -
j_call: TRBJ1-1
v_call: TRBV15
clone_size: many
cdr3_aa: CATSQQVNTEAFF
cdr3_nt: TGTGCCACCAGCCAACAGGTGAACACTGAAGCTTTCTTT

d_call: -
j_call: TRBJ2-7
v_call: TRBV2
clone_size: few
cdr3_aa: CASSELQGINEQYF
cdr3_nt: TGTGCCAGCAGTGAATTACAGGGTATTAACGAGCAGTACTTC

d_call: -
j_call: TRBJ1-3
v_call: TRBV7-2
clone_size: few
cdr3_aa: CASSLLSLSSGNTIYF
cdr3_nt: TGTGCCAGCAGCTTACTATCACTGAGCTCTGGAAACACCATATATTTT

d_call: -
j_call: TRBJ2-7
v_call: TRBV19
clone_size: many
cdr3_aa: CATKRQNSRDYEQYF
cdr3_nt: TGTGCCACCAAAAGACAGAATTCTAGGGACTACGAGCAGTACTTC

d_call: TRBD2
j_call: TRBJ2-7
v_call: TRBV12-3/TRBV12-4
clone_size: many
cdr3_aa: CASREAGGSPEQYF
cdr3_nt: TGTGCCAGCAGGGAAGCGGGAGGATCCCCCGAGCAGTACTTC

d_call: -
j_call: TRBJ2-3
v_call: TRBV2
clone_size: -
cdr3_aa: CASSETTVRDTQYF
cdr3_nt: TGTGCCAGCAGTGAAACGACGGTCAGGGATACGCAGTATTTT

d_call: -
j_call: TRBJ1-1
v_call: TRBV24-1
clone_size: many
cdr3_aa: CATSDLSQKAFF
cdr3_nt: TGTGCCACCAGTGATTTGTCGCAGAAAGCTTTCTTT

d_call: -
j_call: TRBJ2-5
v_call: TRBV12-3/TRBV12-4
clone_size: many
cdr3_aa: CASSLNFPYQETQYF
cdr3_nt: TGTGCCAGCAGTTTAAATTTTCCGTACCAAGAGACCCAGTACTTC

d_call: -
j_call: TRBJ2-2
v_call: TRBV15
clone_size: -
cdr3_aa: CATRFGAVSTGELFF
cdr3_nt: TGTGCCACCAGGTTTGGGGCCGTTAGCACCGGGGAGCTGTTTTTT

d_call: TRBD2
j_call: TRBJ2-2
v_call: TRBV28
clone_size: few
cdr3_aa: CATRLAGGPSGELFF
cdr3_nt: TGTGCCACTAGGTTAGCGGGAGGGCCTAGCGGGGAGCTGTTTTTT

d_call: TRBD2
j_call: TRBJ2-3
v_call: TRBV30
clone_size: -
cdr3_aa: CALVGPTSGGPNTQYF
cdr3_nt: TGTGCCCTTGTTGGCCCGACTAGCGGGGGACCTAATACGCAGTATTTT

d_call: -
j_call: TRBJ2-5
v_call: TRBV7-9
clone_size: -
cdr3_aa: CASSLGRAGTTEETQYF
cdr3_nt: TGTGCCAGCAGCCTGGGACGTGCGGGTACGACGGAAGAGACCCAGTACTTC

d_call: -
j_call: TRBJ2-5
v_call: TRBV5-1
clone_size: many
cdr3_aa: CASSLVSGQETQYF
cdr3_nt: TGCGCCAGCAGCTTGGTATCAGGCCAAGAGACCCAGTACTTC

d_call: TRBD2
j_call: TRBJ2-1
v_call: TRBV5-1
clone_size: many
cdr3_aa: CASSFLGGAYNEQFF
cdr3_nt: TGCGCCAGCAGCTTCCTTGGGGGGGCCTACAATGAGCAGTTCTTC

d_call: TRBD1
j_call: TRBJ2-7
v_call: TRBV20-1
clone_size: many
cdr3_aa: CSANNQGALHEQYF
cdr3_nt: TGCAGTGCTAACAATCAGGGGGCCCTCCACGAGCAGTACTTC

d_call: TRBD1
j_call: TRBJ2-3
v_call: TRBV2
clone_size: -
cdr3_aa: CASRGGQVTQYF
cdr3_nt: TGTGCCAGCAGAGGGGGACAGGTCACGCAGTATTTT

d_call: -
j_call: TRBJ2-6
v_call: TRBV13
clone_size: few
cdr3_aa: CASSVPLGTTSGANVLTF
cdr3_nt: TGTGCCAGCAGCGTTCCCCTGGGGACAACCTCTGGGGCCAACGTCCTGACTTTC

d_call: TRBD2
j_call: TRBJ2-7
v_call: TRBV5-6
clone_size: -
cdr3_aa: CASSPGLAGTYEQYF
cdr3_nt: TGTGCCAGCAGCCCAGGACTAGCGGGGACCTACGAGCAGTACTTC